This T cell receptor (beta chain) comes out of a study of spatial heterogeneity in lung cancer. The table lists this clonotype with many counts. The library was designed around alpha chains, so this beta chain is a stray read whose abundance carries little weight. The ends lost 4 bases at V and 1 base at J; junction bases unmatched: 9. The CDR3 totals 17 residues. In germline, CDR1 is LGHDT, CDR2 YNNKEL (reference sequence). TCRdb itself ran the 5' RACE reads through MiXCR, one entry per CDR3 protein. This sample has over 6,500 distinct CDR3 sequences, with nearly 4% found just once. The time point here: sample taken at primary tumor resection. TCRs were sequenced from unsorted whole RNA of tumor, nontumor lung or PBMC.

Material: normal lung tissue next to the tumor, obtained at surgery. The chain uses TRBV3-1 and TRBJ2-4, with 8 positions matching TRBD1. The sequence was collected from a female donor with early-stage non-small cell lung cancer. The CDR3 DNA sequence: TGTGCCAGCAGCCCTATGTCCGACAGGGGTGCCAAAAACATTCAGTACTTC. Translation: CASSPMSDRGAKNIQYF.